The 4 T cell receptor beta chains listed next were all sequenced from one sample in a study of blood T cell repertoires in COVID-19. Clones were read by immunoSEQ multiplex PCR, and TCRdb kept only the in-frame ones, dropping some. The sample includes roughly 340,000 clones, about nine tenths seen only once; the top ten take 6% to 7%. The sample consisted of peripheral blood. These receptors all stem from a woman in her forties or fifties with COVID-19, enrolled during active disease.

V and J are TRBV5-4 and TRBJ2-1; the match to TRBD2 covers 11 bases. After removal of 6 bases from V and 5 bases from J, the junction contained 7 bases not matched to a gene. This CDR3 is 15 amino acids long. The germline V gene has CDR1 SGHNT and CDR2 YYREEE (reference sequence). The CDR3 spells CASKIGTSGNNEQFF. CDR3 nucleotides: TGTGCCAGCAAGATAGGGACTAGCGGTAACAATGAGCAGTTCTTC. Full variable domain (remainder filled in from reference TRBV5-4 and TRBJ2-1): ETGVTQSPTHLIKTRGQQVTLRCSSQSGHNTVSWYQQALGQGPQFIFQYYREEENGRGNFPPRFSGLQFPNYSSELNVNALELDDSALYLCASKIGTSGNNEQFFGPGTRLTVL.

This clone has just one count. V is TRBV10-3 and J is TRBJ2-3; TRBD2 agrees at 15 bases. CDR3 length: 17 amino acids. V lost 6 bases and J lost 3; bases outside the gene matches: 7. The germline gives CDR1 ENHRY, CDR2 SYGVKD. The CDR3 loop is CAISPGLAGGPTDTQYF. CDR3 in DNA: TGTGCCATCAGCCCCGGACTAGCGGGAGGGCCTACAGATACGCAGTATTTT.

This rearrangement joins TRBV29-1 to TRBJ1-2; 9 nucleotides match TRBD1. CDR3 length equals 11 residues. Germline V gene lookup returns CDR1 SQVTM and CDR2 ANQGSEA. V trimming: 4 bases; J trimming: 8 bases; junction bases outside the gene matches: 2. In nucleotides, the CDR3 is TGCAGCGTTGGGACAGGGGAAGGCTACACCTTC. Translating gives CSVGTGEGYTF. Full variable domain (rest looked up from reference TRBV29-1 and TRBJ1-2): SAVISQKPSRDICQRGTSLTIQCQVDSQVTMMFWYRQQPGQSLTLIATANQGSEATYESGFVIDKFPISRPNLTFSTLTVSNMSPEDSSIYLCSVGTGEGYTFGSGTRLTVV.

This clone was found once. J is TRBJ1-6 and V is TRBV13; no clear D. Germline-derived CDR1 and CDR2 are PRHDT and FYEKMQ (reference sequence). This CDR3 contains 14 residues. V lost 6 bases and J 4 bases, leaving 10 bases between the germline ends. This CDR3 reads CASSLRDYNSPLHF. The CDR3 DNA reads as TGTGCCAGCAGTCTCCGGGATTATAATTCACCCCTCCACTTT.